A selection of T cell receptor beta chains follows, all from one sample in a study of cytomegalovirus exposure and HLA in healthy donors. Sequencing was performed with immunoSEQ multiplex PCR; in TCRdb, only in-frame clones are kept and a portion is missing. This table has 180,000 or so clones, roughly 80% appearing once. Sequenced material: PBMCs. These receptors originate from a woman in her late teens or twenties in good health and CMV-seronegative. Each CDR3 is given with its conserved first and last residue. A D gene is named only where the DNA matches it firmly. Expanded clones get a size class; other rows say once, few or many, or leave the size out.

j_call | v_call | clone_size | d_call | cdr3_aa | cdr3_nt
TRBJ2-5 | TRBV27 | once | . | CASSRGQETQYF | TGTGCCAGCAGTAGGGGACAAGAGACCCAGTACTTC
TRBJ2-7 | TRBV27 | . | TRBD1 | CASRDRGALYEQYF | TGTGCCAGCAGAGACAGGGGTGCATTATACGAGCAGTACTTC
TRBJ2-1 | TRBV6-6 | . | . | CASSYRQAAYNEQFF | TGTGCCAGCAGTTATCGACAGGCCGCCTACAATGAGCAGTTCTTC
TRBJ2-5 | TRBV5-4 | once | TRBD1 | CASSLGQGRETQYF | TGTGCCAGCAGCTTGGGACAGGGAAGAGAGACCCAGTACTTC
TRBJ1-1 | TRBV6-1 | . | . | CASRVLGGVRTEAFF | TGTGCCAGCAGAGTACTCGGAGGGGTTCGGACTGAAGCTTTCTTT
TRBJ2-5 | TRBV11-2 | . | . | CASSGGKVSQETQYF | TGTGCCAGCAGCGGGGGCAAGGTTTCCCAAGAGACCCAGTACTTC
TRBJ1-5 | TRBV19 | few | . | CASSTTGSASNQPQHF | TGTGCCAGTAGTACCACAGGGAGTGCAAGCAATCAGCCCCAGCATTTT
TRBJ2-7 | TRBV20-1 | . | . | CSASNYEQYF | TGCAGTGCTAGCAACTACGAGCAGTACTTC
TRBJ1-5 | TRBV4-1 | few | TRBD1 | CASSQEEGQGDQPQHF | TGCGCCAGCAGCCAAGAGGAGGGACAGGGGGATCAGCCCCAGCATTTT
TRBJ2-7 | TRBV10-3 | . | TRBD1 | CAISELTRDRGWEQYF | TGTGCCATCAGTGAGCTTACCCGGGACAGGGGATGGGAGCAGTACTTC
TRBJ2-1 | TRBV9 | once | . | CASSVAIDSLNEQFF | TGTGCCAGCAGCGTAGCTATTGACAGTCTAAATGAGCAGTTCTTC
TRBJ2-3 | TRBV10-2 | . | . | CASMDGVINTDTQYF | TGCGCCAGCATGGATGGAGTCATTAACACAGATACGCAGTATTTT
TRBJ2-7 | TRBV10-2 | . | . | CASSETGNSYEQYF | TGCGCCAGCAGTGAGACGGGAAATTCCTACGAGCAGTACTTC
TRBJ2-3 | TRBV27 | few | TRBD2 | CASSLIQTSGRDTQYF | TGTGCCAGCAGTTTAATTCAGACTAGCGGGAGAGATACGCAGTATTTT
TRBJ1-2 | TRBV9 | . | . | CASSVGQGIGGYTF | TGTGCCAGCAGCGTAGGGCAGGGTATCGGCGGCTACACCTTC
TRBJ1-2 | TRBV25-1 | . | . | CASSTDFNYGYTF | TGTGCCAGCAGTACGGACTTCAACTATGGCTACACCTTC
TRBJ2-5 | TRBV18 | few | . | CASSPAIQETQYF | TGTGCCAGCTCACCAGCGATCCAAGAGACCCAGTACTTC
TRBJ2-1 | TRBV19 | . | TRBD2 | CASSSRTRTTDNEQFF | TGTGCCAGTAGTTCCCGGACTAGAACGACAGACAATGAGCAGTTCTTC
TRBJ1-5 | TRBV25-1 | . | . | CASSEGGADPNQPQHF | TGTGCCAGCAGTGAGGGAGGCGCCGACCCAAATCAGCCCCAGCATTTT
TRBJ2-7 | TRBV5-1 | . | TRBD1 | CASQTGDSYEQYF | TGCGCCAGCCAGACAGGGGACTCCTACGAGCAGTACTTC
TRBJ2-2 | TRBV5-1 | . | TRBD1 | CASSIDRGDTGELFF | TGCGCCAGCAGCATTGACAGGGGGGACACCGGGGAGCTGTTTTTT
TRBJ2-7 | TRBV14 | . | . | CASSQTAYEQYF | TGTGCCAGCAGCCAAACAGCTTACGAGCAGTACTTC
TRBJ2-7 | TRBV7-9 | . | TRBD2 | CASSSTSGRALEQYF | TGTGCCAGCAGCTCAACTAGCGGGAGGGCCCTCGAGCAGTACTTC
TRBJ2-7 | TRBV7-8 | . | . | CASFGQGPYEQYF | TGTGCCAGCTTTGGGCAGGGGCCCTACGAGCAGTACTTC
TRBJ2-7 | TRBV9 | once | TRBD2 | CASSVGTSEEQYF | TGTGCCAGCAGCGTAGGGACTAGCGAAGAGCAGTACTTC